Below are 5 T cell receptor beta chains sequenced from a single sample in a study of tumor-infiltrating lymphocytes in primary liver carcinoma. Between about 19 and 34 mg of unsorted bulk tissue served as the source from which RNA and DNA were co-extracted. A constant-region primer served to make TCR beta cDNA from about 0.5 ug total RNA. Slightly modified ARM-PCR with three nested multiplex PCR rounds yielded TCR beta libraries. The opening two PCR rounds, about 11 cycles each, paired TRBV1-TRBV30 forward primers with a C-beta reverse primer. One entry per CDR3 protein results from TCRdb running MiXCR on the multiplex PCR reads. The table has tens of thousands of distinct CDR3 sequences, roughly 77% seen once; the top ten hold 35% to 45%. The sequenced material came from tumor-adjacent normal liver tissue. All receptors come from a woman aged 30 to 39 with primary liver carcinoma and hepatitis B virus infection.

In regard to this clonotype: An end of the junction does not agree with germline; a read error may underlie this. The chain carries TRBV9 and TRBJ2-1; 10 bases line up with TRBD2. Per the germline V gene, CDR1 is SGDLS and CDR2 is YYNGEE. CDR3 length: 15 amino acids. For the CDR3, the DNA is TGTGCCAACAGCGTGATTAGCGGGAGGAAGGGTGAGCAGTTCTTC. It is translated as CANSVISGRKGEQFF.

This clonotype was seen just once. V usage is TRBV14 and J usage is TRBJ2-3; D ambiguous. This CDR3 comprises 14 residues. Per the germline V gene, CDR1 is SGHDN and CDR2 is FVKESK. With 4 bases removed from V and 14 bases from J, the gap between germline ends came to 22 bases. The CDR3 nucleotides read TGTGCCAGCAGCCTAACCTCGAGGATCGGTACGAGGTATTTT. It specifies CASSLTSRIGTRYF.

Note on this clonotype: An end of the junction differs from the germline gene, which may be a read error. The gene calls are TRBV12-3 or TRBV12-4 and TRBJ2-7; 9 bases match TRBD2. CDR3 length: 16 residues. The CDR3 loop is CAGSPPPGLAVVEQYF. CDR3 in DNA: TGTGCCGGCAGTCCCCCCCCGGGACTAGCAGTAGTAGAGCAGTACTTC.

About this clonotype itself: A junction end diverges from the germline sequence, so it may reflect a read error. The chain recombines TRBV7-2 with TRBJ1-1, with TRBD1 matching over 7 bases. Germline CDR1 is SGHTA and CDR2 is FQGNSA. CDR3 length equals 16 residues. DNA of the CDR3: TGTGCCAGCAGCTATGGACAGGTTGTAAGGTACACTGAAGTTTTCTTT. Translated, it gives CASSYGQVVRYTEVFF. The entire variable domain, with the rest obtained from reference TRBV7-2 and TRBJ1-1, is as follows: GAGVSQSPSNKVTEKGKDVELRCDPISGHTALYWYRQSLGQGLEFLIYFQGNSAPDKSGLPSDRFSAERTGGSVSTLTIQRTQQEDSAVYLCASSYGQVVRYTEVFFGQGTRLTVV.

About this clonotype: One end of the junction does not line up with germline, which may come from a read error. The V gene is TRBV5-5, the J gene TRBJ2-7; 8 nucleotides agree with TRBD2. Germline CDR1 reads SGHKS; CDR2 reads YYEKEE (reference sequence). The CDR3 length is 16 residues. This chain's CDR3 is CTSSLDYAGRAQEQYF. Here the CDR3 DNA reads TGTACCAGCAGCTTGGATTATGCCGGGAGGGCCCAAGAGCAGTACTTC.